The following is a T cell receptor beta chain sequence with its context. This CDR3 region has 15 residues. Per the germline V gene, CDR1 is SGHAT and CDR2 is FQNNGV. The J segment lost 2 bases and the V segment lost 4 bases, leaving 2 bases of the junction unmatched. The data are from a study of blood T cell repertoires in COVID-19. Study overall: Whether acute or convalescent, the COVID-19 samples came from the United States, Italy and Spain. T cells, B-cell-depleted T cells, or PBMCs provided the cDNA or gDNA that served as material.

Original processing methods: The authors estimated nucleated cell counts from reference gene primer amplification. The table came from immunoSEQ multiplex PCR; TCRdb's copy has only in-frame clones and leaves some out. D and trimming come from the DNA, and the V and J calls and clone size come from that table. This table holds 90,000 to 110,000 clones, approximately 78% found once. The clonotype comes from an elderly woman with acute or convalescent COVID-19. The sample comprised peripheral blood. J is TRBJ2-1 and V is TRBV11-2; 10 bases are a match to TRBD2. CDR3 bases: TGTGCCAGCAGCTCTCTAGCGGGGGCCTACAATGAGCAGTTCTTC. Its translation: CASSSLAGAYNEQFF.